This is a list of T cell receptor beta chains from one sample in a study of CXCR3-negative and CXCR3-positive naive CD8 T cells. TCRdb reprocessed the 5' RACE reads, keeping one entry per CDR3 protein, no DNA. This sample contains roughly 50,000 distinct CDR3 sequences. The material sequenced was memory CD8+ T cells from blood. These receptor sequences come from a human donor in good health. Some clones in this sample may be carry-over from other donors' samples. Both conserved end residues are part of each CDR3. The order of the fields is V gene, J gene, CDR3 protein.

TRBV6-5	TRBJ2-7	CASSYGQFREEYF
TRBV4-3	TRBJ2-7	CASSQDRGEAPYEQYF
TRBV10-3	TRBJ2-3	CAISVGVGGLTDTQYF
TRBV3-1	TRBJ2-7	CASSQEPSRRYEQYF
TRBV12-3/TRBV12-4	TRBJ2-7	CASSSVGGFDEQYF
TRBV28	TRBJ2-3	CASNLLAGYTDTQYF
TRBV29-1	TRBJ1-1	CSVDMSGAKNTEAFF
TRBV28	TRBJ2-2	CASSFSGGGKVGELFF
TRBV29-1	TRBJ1-5	CSVPGQGDQPQHF
TRBV29-1	TRBJ2-1	CSGRLFNFEQFF
TRBV12-3/TRBV12-4	TRBJ1-1	CASDSGGRAEAFF
TRBV25-1	TRBJ2-2	CASTGAGELFF
TRBV10-1	TRBJ1-1	CASTKLNTEAFF